Below are 20 T cell receptor beta chains sequenced from a single sample in a study of cytomegalovirus exposure and HLA in healthy donors. The PCR used 60 Vbeta and 13 Jbeta primers. This table comes from immunoSEQ multiplex PCR, and its TCRdb copy is limited to in-frame clones, with some not included. The top ten clones hold about 7.7% of a sample with around 170,000 clones, 65% to 85% of them seen once. The sequencing input was PBMCs. The receptors originated from a woman in her 40s in good health and CMV-seropositive.

The gene calls are TRBV10-3 and TRBJ2-3, with D hard to call. Germline assignment: CDR1 ENHRY and CDR2 SYGVKD. V was trimmed by 4 bases and J by 2 bases, leaving 10 bases between them. There are 14 residues in the CDR3. CDR3 loop: CAISGLGNTDTQYF. Written as DNA, the CDR3 is TGTGCCATCAGTGGACTGGGTAACACAGATACGCAGTATTTT.

The gene calls are TRBV9 and TRBJ2-5, with D perhaps matching TRBD1 (6 bases). The ends were cut back, 0 bases at V and 0 bases at J, with 12 bases in the middle. Germline-derived CDR1 and CDR2 are SGDLS and YYNGEE. The CDR3 contains 16 residues. In DNA, the CDR3 is TGTGCCAGCAGCGTAGAGGCCAGGGGACACCAAGAGACCCAGTACTTC. Protein sequence: CASSVEARGHQETQYF.

The rearrangement uses TRBV19 and TRBJ2-1; 9 bases fit TRBD2. The CDR3 runs 18 residues. Trimming cost V 7 bases and J 1 base; bases outside gene matches: 14. Germline CDR1 and CDR2: LNHDA and SQIVND (reference sequence). The CDR3 DNA follows: TGTGCCAGTACCCCCCGCGGGGGGGCCTCAAGGTCCTACAATGAGCAGTTCTTC. It specifies CASTPRGGASRSYNEQFF.

This chain uses TRBV6-1 with TRBJ1-5, with D unresolved. Germline V lookup: CDR1 MNHNS, CDR2 SASEGT. CDR3 length: 13 residues. Trimming removed 7 bases at V and 2 bases at J, with 9 bases between. CDR3 bases: TGTGCCAGCATCGACGGGGGCAATCAGCCCCAGCATTTT. Protein: CASIDGGNQPQHF.

This rearrangement joins TRBV6-6 to TRBJ1-5; no clear D. Germline CDR1 reads MNHNY; CDR2 reads SVGAGI (reference sequence). CDR3 length: 15 residues. Trimming left V 4 bases short and J 0 bases short, with 10 bases between. The CDR3 is CASSFLRGSNQPQHF. CDR3 coding DNA: TGTGCCAGCAGTTTCCTACGAGGTAGCAATCAGCCCCAGCATTTT.

The rearrangement joins TRBV18 to TRBJ2-7, with TRBD1 matching 8 bases. The CDR3 spans 13 residues. The junction had 4 bases not matched to a gene; V was cut back by 3 bases and J by 6 bases. Germline V gene sequence: CDR1 KGHSH, CDR2 LQKENI. CDR3 protein: CASSPGQVGEQYF. The CDR3, as DNA: TGTGCCAGCTCACCGGGACAGGTTGGCGAGCAGTACTTC.

V usage is TRBV5-8 and J usage is TRBJ1-5; D remains unclear. Germline V CDR1 and CDR2: SGHTS, YDEGEE. V lost 3 bases and J lost 10, with 29 bases in between. The CDR3 is made up of 18 amino acids. The CDR3, as DNA: TGTGCCAGCAGCTATGGAGGGTCGCGCCCCGGTTGGGTACGTCCCCAGCATTTT. It specifies CASSYGGSRPGWVRPQHF. Full variable domain (missing parts from reference TRBV5-8 and TRBJ1-5): EAGVTQSPTHLIKTRGQQATLRCSPISGHTSVYWYQQALGLGLQFLLWYDEGEERNRGNFPPRFSGRQFPNYSSELNVNALELEDSALYLCASSYGGSRPGWVRPQHFGDGTRLSIL.

This chain uses TRBV6-5 with TRBJ1-1, with no clear D. Germline loops: CDR1 MNHEY, CDR2 SVGAGI. This CDR3 has 13 amino acids. V gave up 5 bases and J gave up 4 bases, with 11 bases separating them. CDR3 sequence (DNA): TGTGCCAGCAGTGAATCGACAAGCACTGAAGCTTTCTTT. It codes for CASSESTSTEAFF.

This chain links TRBV11-2 with TRBJ1-5; TRBD1 is a possible D gene (5 bases). V was clipped by 1 base and J by 2 bases, with 21 bases between them. CDR3 length: 19 residues. Germline CDR1 is SGHAT and CDR2 is FQNNGV. DNA for the CDR3: TGTGCCAGCAGCTTAGCTTCGACGACAGCCAGCCGTGGCAATCAGCCCCAGCATTTT. Residues: CASSLASTTASRGNQPQHF.

The chain joins TRBV19 to TRBJ2-3; TRBD2 matches 13 bases. Germline V gene lookup returns CDR1 LNHDA and CDR2 SQIVND (reference sequence). V gave up 8 bases and J gave up 3 bases; unmatched junction bases: 5. The CDR3 is made up of 15 amino acids. As DNA, the CDR3 is TGTGCCAGTGGTACTAGCGGGGGGGGTACAGATACGCAGTATTTT. It is translated as CASGTSGGGTDTQYF.

The rearrangement uses TRBV28 and TRBJ1-2; 9 bases map to TRBD1. CDR3 length equals 16 residues. V was pared by 7 bases and J by 8 bases, with 17 bases of the junction left unmatched. Germline V gene lookup returns CDR1 MDHEN and CDR2 SYDVKM. DNA of the CDR3: TGTGCCAGCACCAGGACAGGGGCCGCTCTCCTGTCGGGCTACACCTTC. Its translation: CASTRTGAALLSGYTF.

The J gene is TRBJ2-5, the V gene TRBV19, with TRBD2 identical over 10 bases. The ends lost 3 bases at V and 7 bases at J; junction bases unmatched: 20. CDR1 LNHDA and CDR2 SQIVND come from the germline V gene (reference sequence). There are 19 residues in the CDR3. In DNA form, the CDR3 reads TGTGCCAGTAGTATGGTAGCGGGGGGCCCAGTGAGCGATTTGGCGACCCAGTACTTC. Its translation is CASSMVAGGPVSDLATQYF.

This rearrangement joins TRBV19 to TRBJ2-2, with 8 bases aligning to TRBD1. The CDR3 is 15 residues long. Germline CDR1 LNHDA, CDR2 SQIVND (reference sequence). V lost 3 bases to trimming and J lost 6 bases; unmatched junction nucleotides: 6. This chain's CDR3 is CASSILQGAAGELFF. CDR3 DNA sequence: TGTGCCAGTAGTATTCTGCAGGGGGCGGCCGGGGAGCTGTTTTTT.

In its sample, this clone was seen many times. CDR3 in DNA: TGTGCCAGCAGTGAATCGAGGATAGATGGCTACACCTTC. This translates into CASSESRIDGYTF. The chain combines TRBV25-1 with TRBJ1-2, with D hard to call. Germline assignment: CDR1 MGHDK and CDR2 SYGVNS. V dropped 1 base and J dropped 6 bases, with 9 bases sitting between them. The CDR3 consists of 13 residues.

The chain has TRBV11-3 and TRBJ2-2; 7 positions agree with TRBD2. Germline values: CDR1 SGHNT, CDR2 YENEEA. The CDR3 is 16 amino acids. V was pared by 6 bases and J by 5 bases, with 12 bases of the junction left unmatched. The CDR3 DNA follows: TGTGCCAGCAGTCCTCCGGGTAGTAGCGGGACCGGGGAGCTGTTTTTT. This sequence encodes CASSPPGSSGTGELFF.

This chain joins TRBV7-6 and TRBJ1-1; possible D gene TRBD1, 6 bases. This CDR3 has 14 residues. Germline V gene data show CDR1 as SGHVS and CDR2 as FNYEAQ. V shed 5 bases and J shed 1 base, with 11 bases lying between them. CDR3 region: CASSTKGQNTEAFF. CDR3 DNA sequence: TGTGCCAGCAGCACCAAGGGACAGAACACTGAAGCTTTCTTT.

The chain combines TRBV7-8 with TRBJ2-7; no reliable D call. This CDR3 comprises 14 residues. Trimming stripped 4 bases from V and 3 bases from J, with 13 bases between. Germline loops: CDR1 SGHVS, CDR2 FQNEAQ. CDR3 bases: TGTGCCAGCAGCTCATCATCCCCGGGCTACGAGCAGTACTTC. It yields the protein CASSSSSPGYEQYF. Using reference TRBV7-8 and TRBJ2-7 for the parts outside the CDR3, the full variable domain is GAGVSQSPRYKVAKRGQDVALRCDPISGHVSLFWYQQALGQGPEFLTYFQNEAQLDKSGLPSDRFFAERPEGSVSTLKIQRTQQEDSAVYLCASSSSSPGYEQYFGPGTRLTVT.

This clone appeared a single time. This chain links TRBV2 with TRBJ1-1; D remains ambiguous. V lost 9 bases and J lost 1, with 9 bases in between. This CDR3 contains 12 residues. Germline V gene sequence: CDR1 SNHLY, CDR2 FYNNEI. The CDR3 DNA sequence: TGTGCCAGTCGGGGAGAGAACACTGAAGCTTTCTTT. Translated: CASRGENTEAFF.

The chain recombines TRBV7-2 with TRBJ2-1, with 12 bases aligning to TRBD2. The ends lost 1 base at V and 9 bases at J; junction bases unmatched: 10. CDR1 and CDR2 (germline): SGHTA, FQGNSA. The CDR3 is 17 residues long. As DNA, the CDR3 is TGTGCCAGCAGCTTAGGTCCGGGGCTAGCGGGGGGGCGTGAGCAGTTCTTC. Its protein is CASSLGPGLAGGREQFF. Full variable domain (missing parts from reference TRBV7-2 and TRBJ2-1): GAGVSQSPSNKVTEKGKDVELRCDPISGHTALYWYRQSLGQGLEFLIYFQGNSAPDKSGLPSDRFSAERTGGSVSTLTIQRTQQEDSAVYLCASSLGPGLAGGREQFFGPGTRLTVL.

Worth noting for this clone: One end of the junction fails to match germline, which may point to a read error. The chain has TRBV10-3 and TRBJ2-1; 7 bases map to TRBD2. CDR1 and CDR2 from the germline V gene are ENHRY and SYGVKD. The CDR3 covers 12 residues. The CDR3 nucleotides read TGCAGCGGGGTCAGCTCCTACAATGAGCAGTTCTTC. Translated, it gives CSGVSSYNEQFF.